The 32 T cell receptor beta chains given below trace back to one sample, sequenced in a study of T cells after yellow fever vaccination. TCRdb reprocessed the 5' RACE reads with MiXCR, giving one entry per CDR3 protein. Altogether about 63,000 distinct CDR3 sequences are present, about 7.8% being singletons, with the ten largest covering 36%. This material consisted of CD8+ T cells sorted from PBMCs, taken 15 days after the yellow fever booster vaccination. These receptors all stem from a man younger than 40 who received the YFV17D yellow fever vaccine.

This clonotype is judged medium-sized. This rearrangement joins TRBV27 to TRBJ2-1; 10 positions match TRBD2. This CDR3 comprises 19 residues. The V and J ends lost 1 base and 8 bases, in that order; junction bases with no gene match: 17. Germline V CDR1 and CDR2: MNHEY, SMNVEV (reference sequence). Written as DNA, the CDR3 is TGTGCCAGCAGTTTATACGGGGGAGGATTTCGACTAGCGGGCTATGAGCAGTTCTTC. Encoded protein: CASSLYGGGFRLAGYEQFF.

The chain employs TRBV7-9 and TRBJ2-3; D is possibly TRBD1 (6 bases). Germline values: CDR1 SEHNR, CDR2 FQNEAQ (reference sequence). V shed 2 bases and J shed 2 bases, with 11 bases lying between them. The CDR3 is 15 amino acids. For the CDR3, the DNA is TGTGCCAGCAGCTTAACAGGGAGTTTCACAGATACGCAGTATTTT. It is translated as CASSLTGSFTDTQYF. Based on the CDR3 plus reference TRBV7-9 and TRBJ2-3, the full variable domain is DTGVSQNPRHKITKRGQNVTFRCDPISEHNRLYWYRQTLGQGPEFLTYFQNEAQLEKSRLLSDRFSAERPKGSFSTLEIQRTEQGDSAMYLCASSLTGSFTDTQYFGPGTRLTVL.

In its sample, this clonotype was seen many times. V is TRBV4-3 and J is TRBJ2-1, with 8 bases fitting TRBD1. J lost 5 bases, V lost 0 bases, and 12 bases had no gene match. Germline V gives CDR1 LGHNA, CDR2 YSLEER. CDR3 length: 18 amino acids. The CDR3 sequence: CASSQDPRGRRVDNEQFF. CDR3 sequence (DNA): TGCGCCAGCAGCCAAGATCCCAGGGGGCGCCGGGTCGACAATGAGCAGTTCTTC.

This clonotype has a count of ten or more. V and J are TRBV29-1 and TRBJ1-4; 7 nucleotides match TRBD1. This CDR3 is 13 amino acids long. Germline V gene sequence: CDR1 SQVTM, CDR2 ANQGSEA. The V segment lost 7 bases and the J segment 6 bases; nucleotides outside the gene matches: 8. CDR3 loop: CSGHTGEDEKLFF. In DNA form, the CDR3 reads TGCAGCGGTCACACAGGGGAGGATGAAAAACTGTTTTTT.

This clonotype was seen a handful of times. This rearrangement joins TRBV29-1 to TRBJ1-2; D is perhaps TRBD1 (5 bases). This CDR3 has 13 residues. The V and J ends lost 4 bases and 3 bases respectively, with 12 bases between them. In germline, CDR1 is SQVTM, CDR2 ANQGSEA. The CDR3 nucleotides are TGCAGCGTTGGGCAAGGGGACTACTATGGCTACACCTTC. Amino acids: CSVGQGDYYGYTF.

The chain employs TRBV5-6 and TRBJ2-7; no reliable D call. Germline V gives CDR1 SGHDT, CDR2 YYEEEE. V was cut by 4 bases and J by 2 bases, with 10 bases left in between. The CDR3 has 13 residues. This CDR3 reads CASSLGYAYEQYF. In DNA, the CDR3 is TGTGCCAGCAGCCTCGGATATGCCTACGAGCAGTACTTC.

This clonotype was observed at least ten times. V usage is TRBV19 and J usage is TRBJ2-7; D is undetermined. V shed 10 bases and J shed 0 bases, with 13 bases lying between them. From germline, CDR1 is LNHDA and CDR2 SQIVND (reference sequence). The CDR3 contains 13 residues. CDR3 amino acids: CATVGPTSYEQYF. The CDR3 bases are TGTGCCACCGTGGGTCCGACCTCCTACGAGCAGTACTTC.

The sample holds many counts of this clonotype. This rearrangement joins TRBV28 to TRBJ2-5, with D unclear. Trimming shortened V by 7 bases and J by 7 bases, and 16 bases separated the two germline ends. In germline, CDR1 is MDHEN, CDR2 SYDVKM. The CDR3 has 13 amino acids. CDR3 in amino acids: CASKSDPPGTQYF. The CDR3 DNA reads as TGTGCCAGCAAGTCGGACCCGCCGGGGACCCAGTACTTC. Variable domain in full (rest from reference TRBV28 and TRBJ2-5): DVKVTQSSRYLVKRTGEKVFLECVQDMDHENMFWYRQDPGLGLRLIYFSYDVKMKEKGDIPEGYSVSREKKERFSLILESASTNQTSMYLCASKSDPPGTQYFGPGTRLLVL.

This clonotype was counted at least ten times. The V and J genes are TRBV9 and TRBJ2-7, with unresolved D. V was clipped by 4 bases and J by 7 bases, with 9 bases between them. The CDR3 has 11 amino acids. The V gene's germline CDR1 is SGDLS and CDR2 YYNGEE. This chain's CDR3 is CASSPSWEQYF. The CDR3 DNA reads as TGTGCCAGCAGCCCTTCTTGGGAGCAGTACTTC.

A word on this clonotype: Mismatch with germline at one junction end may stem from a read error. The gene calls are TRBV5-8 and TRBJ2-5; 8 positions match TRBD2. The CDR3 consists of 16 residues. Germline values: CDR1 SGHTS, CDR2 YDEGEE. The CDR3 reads CASSLGTSGRLETQYF. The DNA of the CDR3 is TGTGCCAGCAGTTTGGGTACTAGCGGACGATTGGAGACCCAGTACTTC.

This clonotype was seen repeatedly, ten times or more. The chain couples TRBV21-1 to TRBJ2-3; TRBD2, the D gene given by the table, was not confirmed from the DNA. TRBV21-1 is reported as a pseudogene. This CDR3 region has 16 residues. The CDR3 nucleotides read TGTGCCAGCAACTCGGGACTAGCTTATTTCACAGATACGCAGTATTTT. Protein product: CASNSGLAYFTDTQYF.

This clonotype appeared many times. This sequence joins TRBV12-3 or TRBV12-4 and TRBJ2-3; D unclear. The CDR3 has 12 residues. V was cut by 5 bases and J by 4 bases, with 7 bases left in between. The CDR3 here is CASSPVADTQYF. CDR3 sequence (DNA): TGTGCCAGCAGTCCTGTGGCAGATACGCAGTATTTT.

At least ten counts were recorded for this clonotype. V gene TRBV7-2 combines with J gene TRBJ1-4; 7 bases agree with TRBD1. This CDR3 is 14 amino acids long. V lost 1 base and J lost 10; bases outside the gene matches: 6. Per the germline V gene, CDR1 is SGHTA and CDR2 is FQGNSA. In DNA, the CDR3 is TGTGCCAGCAGCTTAGAACAGGGGAGTGGAAAACTGTTTTTT. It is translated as CASSLEQGSGKLFF.

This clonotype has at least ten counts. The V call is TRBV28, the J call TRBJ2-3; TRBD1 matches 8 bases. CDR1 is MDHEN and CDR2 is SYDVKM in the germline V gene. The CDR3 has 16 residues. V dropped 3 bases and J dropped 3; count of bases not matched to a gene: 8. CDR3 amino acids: CASSLRGTGRTDTQYF. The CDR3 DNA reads TGTGCCAGCAGTTTGCGTGGGACAGGAAGAACAGATACGCAGTATTTT.

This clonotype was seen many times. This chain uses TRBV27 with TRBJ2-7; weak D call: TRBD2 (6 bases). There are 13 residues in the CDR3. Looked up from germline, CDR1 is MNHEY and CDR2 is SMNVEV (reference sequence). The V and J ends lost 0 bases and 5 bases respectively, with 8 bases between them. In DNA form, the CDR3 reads TGTGCCAGCAGTTTATCGACGGGGGACGAGCAGTACTTC. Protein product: CASSLSTGDEQYF.

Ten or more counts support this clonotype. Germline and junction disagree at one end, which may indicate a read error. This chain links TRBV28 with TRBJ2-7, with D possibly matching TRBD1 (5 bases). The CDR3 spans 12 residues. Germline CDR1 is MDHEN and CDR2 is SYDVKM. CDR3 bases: TGTGCCAGCCGAGACAGCTCCCACGAGCAGTACTTC. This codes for CASRDSSHEQYF.

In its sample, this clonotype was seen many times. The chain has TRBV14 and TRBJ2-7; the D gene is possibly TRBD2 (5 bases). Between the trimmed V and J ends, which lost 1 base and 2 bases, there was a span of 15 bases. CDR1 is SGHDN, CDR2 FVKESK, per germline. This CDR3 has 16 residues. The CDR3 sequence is CASSQVGLRIPYEQYF. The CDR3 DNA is TGTGCCAGCAGCCAAGTAGGACTGCGGATCCCCTACGAGCAGTACTTC.

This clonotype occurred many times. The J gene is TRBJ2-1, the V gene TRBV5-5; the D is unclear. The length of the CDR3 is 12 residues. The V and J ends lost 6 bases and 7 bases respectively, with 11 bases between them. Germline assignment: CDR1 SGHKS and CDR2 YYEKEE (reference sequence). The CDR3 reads CASTPEGNEQFF. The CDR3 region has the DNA TGTGCCAGCACACCCGAAGGTAATGAGCAGTTCTTC.

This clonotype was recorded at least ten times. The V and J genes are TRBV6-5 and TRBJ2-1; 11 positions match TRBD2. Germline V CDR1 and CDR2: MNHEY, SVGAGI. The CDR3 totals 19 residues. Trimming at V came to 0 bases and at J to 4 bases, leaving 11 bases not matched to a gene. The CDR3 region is CASSYSNVLAGVRYNEQFF. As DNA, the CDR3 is TGTGCCAGCAGTTACTCGAATGTACTAGCGGGAGTAAGGTACAATGAGCAGTTCTTC.

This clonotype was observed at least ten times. CDR3 amino acids: CASSSGQGRETQYF. CDR3 nucleotides: TGTGCCAGCAGCTCCGGACAGGGGAGGGAGACCCAGTACTTC. The V gene is TRBV7-9, the J gene TRBJ2-5; TRBD1 matches at 9 bases. CDR3 length: 14 residues. V lost 4 bases and J lost 5; bases outside the gene matches: 5. Germline CDR1 is SEHNR and CDR2 is FQNEAQ (reference sequence).

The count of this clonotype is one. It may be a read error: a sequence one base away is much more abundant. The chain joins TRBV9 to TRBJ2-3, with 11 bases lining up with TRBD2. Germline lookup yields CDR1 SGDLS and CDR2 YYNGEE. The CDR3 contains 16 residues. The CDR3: CVSSVSSGRSTDTQYF. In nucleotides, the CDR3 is TGTGTCAGCAGCGTATCTAGCGGGAGGAGCACAGATACGCAGTATTTT.

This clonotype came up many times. The DNA of the CDR3 is TGTGCCAGCAGTTCAATCGAAGCGTCAGGGACAGGGAACACTGAAGCTTTCTTT. It is translated as CASSSIEASGTGNTEAFF. The V and J genes are TRBV12-3 or TRBV12-4 and TRBJ1-1; 8 bases fit TRBD1. CDR3 length: 18 amino acids. V lost 4 bases, J lost 1 base, and 14 bases stayed unmatched.

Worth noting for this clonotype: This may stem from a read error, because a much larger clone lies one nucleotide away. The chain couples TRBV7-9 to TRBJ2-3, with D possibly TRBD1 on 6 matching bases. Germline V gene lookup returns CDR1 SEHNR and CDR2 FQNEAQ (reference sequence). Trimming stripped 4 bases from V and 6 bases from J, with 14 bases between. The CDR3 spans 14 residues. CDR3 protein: CASSSKGGCDTQYF. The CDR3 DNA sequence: TGTGCCAGCAGCTCGAAAGGGGGTTGTGATACGCAGTATTTT.

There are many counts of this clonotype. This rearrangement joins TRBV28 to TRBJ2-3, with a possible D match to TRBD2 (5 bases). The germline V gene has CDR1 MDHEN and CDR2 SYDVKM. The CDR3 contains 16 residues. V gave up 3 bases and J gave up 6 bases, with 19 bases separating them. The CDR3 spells CASSFRLGGPGDTQYF. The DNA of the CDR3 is TGTGCCAGCAGTTTCCGTCTCGGAGGACCTGGGGATACGCAGTATTTT.

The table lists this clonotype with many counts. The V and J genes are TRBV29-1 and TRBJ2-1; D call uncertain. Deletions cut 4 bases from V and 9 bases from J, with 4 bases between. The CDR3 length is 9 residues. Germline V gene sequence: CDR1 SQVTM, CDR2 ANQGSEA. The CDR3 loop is CSVGGEQFF. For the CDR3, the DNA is TGCAGCGTTGGGGGTGAGCAGTTCTTC.

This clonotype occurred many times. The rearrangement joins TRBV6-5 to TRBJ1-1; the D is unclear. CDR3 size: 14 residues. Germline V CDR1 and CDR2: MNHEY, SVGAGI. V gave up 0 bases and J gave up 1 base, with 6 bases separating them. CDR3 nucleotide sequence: TGTGCCAGCAGTTACTCGTCCCAGAACACTGAAGCTTTCTTT. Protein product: CASSYSSQNTEAFF.

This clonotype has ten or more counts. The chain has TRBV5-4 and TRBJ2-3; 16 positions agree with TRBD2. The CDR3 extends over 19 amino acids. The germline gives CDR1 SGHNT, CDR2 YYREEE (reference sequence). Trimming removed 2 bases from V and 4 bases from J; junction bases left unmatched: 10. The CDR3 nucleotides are TGTGCCAGCAGCTTTCTACCGGGACTAGCGGGAGGGCCCTCAGATACGCAGTATTTT. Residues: CASSFLPGLAGGPSDTQYF.

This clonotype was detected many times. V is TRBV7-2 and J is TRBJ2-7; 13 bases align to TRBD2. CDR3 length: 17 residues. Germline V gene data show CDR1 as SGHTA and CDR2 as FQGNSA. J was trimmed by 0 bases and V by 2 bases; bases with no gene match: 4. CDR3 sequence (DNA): TGTGCCAGCAGCTTAAGGACTAGCGGGAGTGACTCCTACGAGCAGTACTTC. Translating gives CASSLRTSGSDSYEQYF.

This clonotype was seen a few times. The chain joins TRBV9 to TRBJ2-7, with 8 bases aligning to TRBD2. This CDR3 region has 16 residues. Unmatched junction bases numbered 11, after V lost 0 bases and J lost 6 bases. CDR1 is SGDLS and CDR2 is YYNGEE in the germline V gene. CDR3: CASSVAPPAGDSEQYF. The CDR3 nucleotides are TGTGCCAGCAGCGTAGCCCCTCCAGCGGGAGATAGCGAGCAGTACTTC.

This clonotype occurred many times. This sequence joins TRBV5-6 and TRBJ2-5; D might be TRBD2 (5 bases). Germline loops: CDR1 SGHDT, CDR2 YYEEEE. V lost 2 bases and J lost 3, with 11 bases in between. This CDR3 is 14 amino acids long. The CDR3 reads CASSFKVGEETQYF. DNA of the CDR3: TGTGCCAGCAGCTTTAAGGTCGGGGAAGAGACCCAGTACTTC. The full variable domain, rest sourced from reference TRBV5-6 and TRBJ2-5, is DAGVTQSPTHLIKTRGQQVTLRCSPKSGHDTVSWYQQALGQGPQFIFQYYEEEERQRGNFPDRFSGHQFPNYSSELNVNALLLGDSALYLCASSFKVGEETQYFGPGTRLLVL.

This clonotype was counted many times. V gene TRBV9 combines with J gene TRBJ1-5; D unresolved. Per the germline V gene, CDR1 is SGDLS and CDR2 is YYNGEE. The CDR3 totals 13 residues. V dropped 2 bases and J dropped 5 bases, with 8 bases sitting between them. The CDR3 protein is CASSVTSDQPQHF. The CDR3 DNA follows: TGTGCCAGCAGCGTCACCTCGGATCAGCCCCAGCATTTT.

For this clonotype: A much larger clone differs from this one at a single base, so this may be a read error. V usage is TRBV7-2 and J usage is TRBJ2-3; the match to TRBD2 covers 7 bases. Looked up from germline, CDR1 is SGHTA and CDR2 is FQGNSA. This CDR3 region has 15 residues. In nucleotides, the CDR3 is TGTGCCAGCAGCTTAGTGCCGGGAGGTGGTTCTACGCGGTATTTT. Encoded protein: CASSLVPGGGSTRYF.